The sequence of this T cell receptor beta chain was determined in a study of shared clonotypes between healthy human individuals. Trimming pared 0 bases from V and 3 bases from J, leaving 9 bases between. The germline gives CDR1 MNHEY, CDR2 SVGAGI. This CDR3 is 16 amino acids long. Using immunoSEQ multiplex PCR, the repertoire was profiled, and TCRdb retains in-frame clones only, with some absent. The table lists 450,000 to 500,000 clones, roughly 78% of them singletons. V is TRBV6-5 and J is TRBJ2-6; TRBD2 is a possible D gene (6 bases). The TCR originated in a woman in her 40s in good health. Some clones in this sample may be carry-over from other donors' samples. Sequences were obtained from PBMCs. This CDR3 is CASSYSRRGGANVLTF. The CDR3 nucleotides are TGTGCCAGCAGTTACTCGAGGCGGGGTGGGGCCAACGTCCTGACTTTC.